Listed below are T cell receptor beta chains from one sample, sequenced in a study of cytotoxic CD8 clonotypes in ibrutinib-treated CLL. Data came from immunoSEQ multiplex PCR; TCRdb stores just in-frame clones and leaves some out. The table records about 130,000 clones, less than 90% of them present only once. Source: PBMCs, taken after 24 months of ibrutinib treatment. The receptors originated from a human donor with chronic lymphocytic leukemia. The CDR3 runs from the conserved cysteine through the conserved F or W. The D gene is left open where the match is weak. For some rows the clone size is stated as once, few or many, or as a class when expanded; others skip it.

cdr3_length: 14; clone_size: -; v_call: TRBV7-9; j_call: TRBJ1-2; d_call: -; cdr3_nt: TGTGCCAGCAGCTTAGTCAGAACTAACTATGGCTACACCTTC; cdr3_aa: CASSLVRTNYGYTF
cdr3_length: 14; clone_size: -; v_call: TRBV6-1; j_call: TRBJ2-5; d_call: TRBD2; cdr3_nt: TGTGCCACGATCCGGAGCGGGGCGGAGGAGACCCAGTACTTC; cdr3_aa: CATIRSGAEETQYF
cdr3_length: 15; clone_size: -; v_call: TRBV19; j_call: TRBJ1-5; d_call: TRBD1; cdr3_nt: TGTGCCAGTAGTGCCCTGACAGGGGGGAGTCAGCCCCAGCATTTT; cdr3_aa: CASSALTGGSQPQHF
cdr3_length: 17; clone_size: once; v_call: TRBV30; j_call: TRBJ2-5; d_call: -; cdr3_nt: TGTGCCTGGAGAGGCCATCTAGGGCGTCCTACCAAAGAGACCCAGTACTTC; cdr3_aa: CAWRGHLGRPTKETQYF
cdr3_length: 17; clone_size: -; v_call: TRBV7-7; j_call: TRBJ2-1; d_call: TRBD1; cdr3_nt: TGTGCCAGCAGTCCCGATTCCCCGGGGACAGGGCGAAATGAGCAGTTCTTC; cdr3_aa: CASSPDSPGTGRNEQFF
cdr3_length: 13; clone_size: -; v_call: TRBV5-1; j_call: TRBJ1-2; d_call: -; cdr3_nt: TGCGCCAGCAGCTTGGCCGGGGGGAGAAGCTACACCTTC; cdr3_aa: CASSLAGGRSYTF
cdr3_length: 16; clone_size: -; v_call: TRBV6-5; j_call: TRBJ2-2; d_call: -; cdr3_nt: TGTGCCAGCAGTTACTTTGGCAGAGCGAACACCGGGGAGCTGTTTTTT; cdr3_aa: CASSYFGRANTGELFF
cdr3_length: 13; clone_size: -; v_call: TRBV7-9; j_call: TRBJ1-1; d_call: -; cdr3_nt: TGTGCCAGCAGCCCATCAGCGGGCACTGAAGCTTTCTTT; cdr3_aa: CASSPSAGTEAFF
cdr3_length: 12; clone_size: few; v_call: TRBV5-6; j_call: TRBJ2-7; d_call: TRBD1; cdr3_nt: TGTGCCAGCAGCTGGGACAGTTACGAGCAGTACTTC; cdr3_aa: CASSWDSYEQYF
cdr3_length: 16; clone_size: -; v_call: TRBV11-2; j_call: TRBJ2-2; d_call: TRBD1; cdr3_nt: TGTGCCAGCAGCTTATCCAGACAGGGGAGCACCGGGGAGCTGTTTTTT; cdr3_aa: CASSLSRQGSTGELFF
cdr3_length: 15; clone_size: many; v_call: TRBV9; j_call: TRBJ1-2; d_call: -; cdr3_nt: TGTGCCAGCAGCCCCGGCCCCAAGAGGACCTATGGCTACACCTTC; cdr3_aa: CASSPGPKRTYGYTF
cdr3_length: 13; clone_size: -; v_call: TRBV7-2; j_call: TRBJ1-2; d_call: -; cdr3_nt: TGTGCCAGCAGCCCCTCGGAGGGCTGGGGCTACACCTTC; cdr3_aa: CASSPSEGWGYTF
cdr3_length: 14; clone_size: -; v_call: TRBV19; j_call: TRBJ1-1; d_call: -; cdr3_nt: TGTGCCAGTACCCAAGGGTTATTTAGCACTGAAGCTTTCTTT; cdr3_aa: CASTQGLFSTEAFF
cdr3_length: 16; clone_size: -; v_call: TRBV5-4; j_call: TRBJ2-3; d_call: TRBD2; cdr3_nt: TGTGCCAGCAGCTTGGCTAGCGGGGGTAGCACAGATACGCAGTATTTT; cdr3_aa: CASSLASGGSTDTQYF
cdr3_length: 15; clone_size: -; v_call: TRBV6-1; j_call: TRBJ1-5; d_call: TRBD1; cdr3_nt: TGTGCCAGCAAAAGACAGGGTAGGTTGGATCAGCCCCAGCATTTT; cdr3_aa: CASKRQGRLDQPQHF
cdr3_length: 15; clone_size: -; v_call: TRBV12-5; j_call: TRBJ2-3; d_call: -; cdr3_nt: TGTGCTAGTGGTCCCCCCGAATCAGTACCAGATACGCAGTATTTT; cdr3_aa: CASGPPESVPDTQYF
cdr3_length: 13; clone_size: few; v_call: TRBV29-1; j_call: TRBJ1-1; d_call: TRBD1; cdr3_nt: TGCAGCGCCACACAGGGGAGGGGCACTGAAGCTTTCTTT; cdr3_aa: CSATQGRGTEAFF
cdr3_length: 16; clone_size: -; v_call: TRBV18; j_call: TRBJ2-7; d_call: TRBD1; cdr3_nt: TGTGCCAGCTCACCTTTACCGGGACAGGTTGATTACGAGCAGTACTTC; cdr3_aa: CASSPLPGQVDYEQYF
cdr3_length: 14; clone_size: few; v_call: TRBV6-6; j_call: TRBJ1-6; d_call: TRBD1; cdr3_nt: TGTGCCAGCAGTCTTGTAACAGGGGATTCACCCCTCCACTTT; cdr3_aa: CASSLVTGDSPLHF
cdr3_length: 15; clone_size: -; v_call: TRBV7-2; j_call: TRBJ1-1; d_call: TRBD1; cdr3_nt: TGTGCCAGCAGCTACGGGACAGGAAGGAACACTGAAGCTTTCTTT; cdr3_aa: CASSYGTGRNTEAFF
cdr3_length: 14; clone_size: -; v_call: TRBV6-1; j_call: TRBJ1-2; d_call: -; cdr3_nt: TGTGCCACCTCCTTAGGGAGTCGAGGCTATGGCTACACCTTC; cdr3_aa: CATSLGSRGYGYTF
cdr3_length: 12; clone_size: -; v_call: TRBV30; j_call: TRBJ2-7; d_call: -; cdr3_nt: TGTGCCTGGAGATCCGTAGGGTACGAGCAGTACTTC; cdr3_aa: CAWRSVGYEQYF
cdr3_length: 14; clone_size: -; v_call: TRBV6-5; j_call: TRBJ2-7; d_call: TRBD1; cdr3_nt: TGTGCCAGCAGTTACTTGGACAGGGCGTCCGAGCAGTACTTC; cdr3_aa: CASSYLDRASEQYF
cdr3_length: 16; clone_size: -; v_call: TRBV27; j_call: TRBJ1-5; d_call: -; cdr3_nt: TGTGCCAGCAGTCCTGCCTCCGGGACAACAGATCAGCCCCAGCATTTT; cdr3_aa: CASSPASGTTDQPQHF
cdr3_length: 11; clone_size: -; v_call: TRBV6-6; j_call: TRBJ1-2; d_call: -; cdr3_nt: TGTGCCAGCGGGCATGGAAATGGCTACACCTTC; cdr3_aa: CASGHGNGYTF
cdr3_length: 15; clone_size: -; v_call: TRBV6-6; j_call: TRBJ2-7; d_call: -; cdr3_nt: TGTGCCAGCAGTTACCAGGGGCAGGGAATTGGCGAGCAGTACTTC; cdr3_aa: CASSYQGQGIGEQYF
cdr3_length: 12; clone_size: medium-sized; v_call: TRBV15; j_call: TRBJ1-2; d_call: -; cdr3_nt: TGTGCCACCAGCACAATAGGACGGTACTACACCTTC; cdr3_aa: CATSTIGRYYTF
cdr3_length: 14; clone_size: -; v_call: TRBV9; j_call: TRBJ2-1; d_call: -; cdr3_nt: TGTGCCAGCAGCGTAGCTCTGGGCGGCGGTGAGCAGTTCTTC; cdr3_aa: CASSVALGGGEQFF
cdr3_length: 20; clone_size: -; v_call: TRBV19; j_call: TRBJ2-2; d_call: TRBD1; cdr3_nt: TGTGCCAGTAGTAGTCACAGGGGGCAATCACCTAAAGGGAACACCGGGGAGCTGTTTTTT; cdr3_aa: CASSSHRGQSPKGNTGELFF
cdr3_length: 16; clone_size: -; v_call: TRBV5-1; j_call: TRBJ2-5; d_call: TRBD2; cdr3_nt: TGCGCCAGCAGCTCCGACCTGACTAGCGTTGGGGAGACCCAGTACTTC; cdr3_aa: CASSSDLTSVGETQYF
cdr3_length: 12; clone_size: -; v_call: TRBV7-9; j_call: TRBJ1-1; d_call: -; cdr3_nt: TGTGCCAGCAGCCCTAACAGGGTCGCAGCTTTCTTT; cdr3_aa: CASSPNRVAAFF
cdr3_length: 14; clone_size: -; v_call: TRBV6-5; j_call: TRBJ2-7; d_call: -; cdr3_nt: TGTGCCAGCAGTTACTCGAACAGAGACTACGAGCAGTACTTC; cdr3_aa: CASSYSNRDYEQYF
cdr3_length: 13; clone_size: -; v_call: TRBV6-6; j_call: TRBJ1-5; d_call: TRBD1; cdr3_nt: TGTGCCAGCAGTAGTTCCTTGGGACAGCGCCAGCATTTT; cdr3_aa: CASSSSLGQRQHF
cdr3_length: 11; clone_size: -; v_call: TRBV7-2; j_call: TRBJ2-3; d_call: -; cdr3_nt: TGTGCCAGCAGCAACGGGGATACGCAGTATTTT; cdr3_aa: CASSNGDTQYF
cdr3_length: 16; clone_size: -; v_call: TRBV18; j_call: TRBJ2-4; d_call: TRBD1; cdr3_nt: TGTGCCAGCTCCCCGGGACAGCTTTTAGCCAAAAACATTCAGTACTTC; cdr3_aa: CASSPGQLLAKNIQYF
cdr3_length: 14; clone_size: -; v_call: TRBV10-3; j_call: TRBJ2-1; d_call: -; cdr3_nt: TGTGCCATCAGTGGCAGCGGGTCCTGGGATGAGCAGTTCTTC; cdr3_aa: CAISGSGSWDEQFF